This T cell receptor (beta chain) was obtained from a study of cytomegalovirus exposure and HLA in healthy donors. Broader study findings: Among immune exposure information, only CMV serostatus was available. Presence/absence analysis assumed near-uniform sequencing depth across donors. Most subjects' HLA-A and HLA-B alleles were reportedly predicted from TCR beta sequences.

This PCR relied on a set of 60 Vbeta primers and 13 Jbeta primers. Sequencing was performed with immunoSEQ multiplex PCR; in TCRdb, only in-frame clones are kept and a portion is missing. The repertoire table contains tens of thousands of clones. The V end was cut by 2 bases, the J end by 3 bases, with 13 bases between. This CDR3 is 16 amino acids long. CDR1 MNHNS and CDR2 SASEGT come from the germline V gene. Worth noting for this clone: As yet, its antigen is unknown.

Sequencing used PBMCs. The clonotype originates from a female donor in good health and CMV-seropositive. The gene calls are TRBV6-1 and TRBJ2-2; weak D call: TRBD1 (6 bases). The CDR3 loop is CASSEFPTGYTGELFF. The CDR3 DNA is TGTGCCAGCAGTGAATTTCCGACAGGTTACACCGGGGAGCTGTTTTTT.